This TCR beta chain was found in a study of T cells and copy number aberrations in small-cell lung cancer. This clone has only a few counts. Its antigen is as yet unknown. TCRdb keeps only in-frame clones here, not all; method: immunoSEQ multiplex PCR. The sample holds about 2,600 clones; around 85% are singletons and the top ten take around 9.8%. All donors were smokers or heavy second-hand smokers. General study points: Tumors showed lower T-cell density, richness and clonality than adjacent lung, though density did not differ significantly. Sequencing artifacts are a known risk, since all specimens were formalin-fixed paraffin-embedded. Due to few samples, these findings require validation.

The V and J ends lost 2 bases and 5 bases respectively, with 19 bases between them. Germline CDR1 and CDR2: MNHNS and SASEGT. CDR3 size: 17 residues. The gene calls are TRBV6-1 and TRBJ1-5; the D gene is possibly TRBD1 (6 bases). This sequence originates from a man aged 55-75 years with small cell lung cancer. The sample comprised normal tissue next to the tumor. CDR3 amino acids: CASSESWQGIRHQPQHF. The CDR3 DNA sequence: TGTGCCAGCAGTGAATCCTGGCAGGGGATTCGGCATCAGCCCCAGCATTTT.